This passage covers 15 T cell receptor beta chains from one sample sequenced in a study of blood T cell repertoires in COVID-19. Sequenced by immunoSEQ multiplex PCR; TCRdb stores in-frame clones only, minus some. The repertoire consists of over 250,000 clones, with about 91% occurring once and the leading ten covering roughly an eighth. The sequencing input was peripheral blood. The receptors come from an older woman with acute or convalescent COVID-19.

This sequence joins TRBV18 and TRBJ1-3; a weak D match, TRBD1 (5 bases). CDR3 length equals 14 residues. The germline CDR1 and CDR2 sequences are KGHSH and LQKENI. With 3 bases removed from V and 1 base from J, the gap between germline ends came to 7 bases. CDR3 sequence: CASSPDRSGNTIYF. Here the CDR3 DNA reads TGTGCCAGCTCACCCGACAGATCTGGAAACACCATATATTTT. Drawing the rest from reference TRBV18 and TRBJ1-3, the complete variable domain is NAGVMQNPRHLVRRRGQEARLRCSPMKGHSHVYWYRQLPEEGLKFMVYLQKENIIDESGMPKERFSAEFPKEGPSILRIQQVVRGDSAAYFCASSPDRSGNTIYFGEGSWLTVV.

This chain joins TRBV7-2 and TRBJ1-1; 10 nucleotides match TRBD1. CDR3 size: 17 residues. The V and J ends lost 6 bases and 1 base, in that order; junction bases with no gene match: 11. The germline gives CDR1 SGHTA, CDR2 FQGNSA. CDR3 residues: CASSTGQGTAANTEAFF. CDR3 DNA: TGTGCCAGCAGTACGGGACAGGGGACGGCTGCGAACACTGAAGCTTTCTTT.

The CDR3 here is CASSYWQGQGPYNEQFF. The CDR3 DNA is TGTGCCAGCAGTTACTGGCAGGGACAGGGTCCCTACAATGAGCAGTTCTTC. J is TRBJ2-1 and V is TRBV6-2 or TRBV6-3; 9 positions match TRBD1. This CDR3 is built from 17 residues. J lost 2 bases, V lost 1 base, and 6 bases had no gene match. The germline V gene has CDR1 MNHEY and CDR2 SVGEGT.

This rearrangement joins TRBV29-1 to TRBJ1-1, with D possibly being TRBD1 (6 bases). The CDR3 consists of 14 residues. Trimming pared 4 bases from V and 1 base from J, leaving 13 bases between. Germline CDR1 SQVTM, CDR2 ANQGSEA. CDR3 in amino acids: CSVARTAQNTEAFF. The CDR3 nucleotides are TGCAGCGTTGCCCGGACAGCTCAGAACACTGAAGCTTTCTTT.

J is TRBJ1-2 and V is TRBV12-3 or TRBV12-4, with 8 bases lining up with TRBD1. CDR3 size: 13 residues. Trimming removed 6 bases from V and 7 bases from J; junction bases left unmatched: 7. CDR3 in DNA: TGTGCCAGCAGCCGACAGGGGATAAGTGGCTACACCTTC. Protein product: CASSRQGISGYTF.

The CDR3 loop reads CASSRQGVNEKLFF. The CDR3 DNA reads TGTGCCAGCTCCAGACAGGGAGTGAATGAAAAACTGTTTTTT. This sequence joins TRBV9 and TRBJ1-4; TRBD1 matches 7 bases. The V and J ends lost 7 bases and 5 bases, in that order; junction bases with no gene match: 8. There are 14 residues in the CDR3. Germline CDR1 and CDR2: SGDLS and YYNGEE.

The chain couples TRBV7-9 to TRBJ2-2, with a weak D call TRBD1 (6 bases). CDR1 and CDR2 (germline): SEHNR, FQNEAQ (reference sequence). The CDR3 loop spans 16 amino acids. V was cut by 6 bases and J by 2 bases, with 16 bases left in between. CDR3 in amino acids: CASRPRTATNTGELFF. In DNA form, the CDR3 reads TGTGCCAGCAGGCCCAGGACAGCCACTAACACCGGGGAGCTGTTTTTT.

In regard to this clone: The sample carries other DNA sequences with the same CDR3. The chain links TRBV18 to TRBJ1-1; no reliable D call. Germline assignment: CDR1 KGHSH and CDR2 LQKENI. Trimming shortened V by 3 bases and J by 1 base, and 6 bases separated the two germline ends. The CDR3 totals 13 residues. The CDR3 DNA reads as TGTGCCAGCTCACCCCTCAGGAACACTGAAGCTTTCTTT. It codes for CASSPLRNTEAFF.

The chain joins TRBV9 to TRBJ2-1; the D gene is possibly TRBD1 (5 bases). Germline lookup yields CDR1 SGDLS and CDR2 YYNGEE. The CDR3 has 16 amino acids. The germline V and J ends were trimmed by 0 bases and 4 bases, with 14 bases remaining between them. The CDR3 nucleotides read TGTGCCAGCAGCGTAGAGACAGATAATGATTACAATGAGCAGTTCTTC. Translating gives CASSVETDNDYNEQFF.

In DNA form, the CDR3 reads TGTGCCAGCAGCTTAAATGGCTGGGGCCAGGGGGAGGGCTACACCTTC. This translates into CASSLNGWGQGEGYTF. This chain links TRBV7-3 with TRBJ1-2; 7 bases align to TRBD1. The CDR3 loop spans 16 amino acids. Germline values: CDR1 SGHTA, CDR2 FQGTGA. Trimming removed 1 base from V and 8 bases from J; junction bases left unmatched: 13.

The chain carries TRBV28 and TRBJ1-1; 7 positions match TRBD1. The CDR3 has 15 residues. CDR1 is MDHEN and CDR2 is SYDVKM in the germline V gene. With V trimmed by 6 bases and J by 3 bases, 10 bases remained unmatched. For the CDR3, the DNA is TGTGCCAGCAGCTTGGGACAGACGAGGGACACTGAAGCTTTCTTT. This encodes CASSLGQTRDTEAFF. The full variable domain, rest sourced from reference TRBV28 and TRBJ1-1, is DVKVTQSSRYLVKRTGEKVFLECVQDMDHENMFWYRQDPGLGLRLIYFSYDVKMKEKGDIPEGYSVSREKKERFSLILESASTNQTSMYLCASSLGQTRDTEAFFGQGTRLTVV.

V gene TRBV19 combines with J gene TRBJ2-1; D possibly corresponds to TRBD2 (5 bases). The V and J ends lost 7 bases and 9 bases respectively, with 13 bases between them. CDR3 length equals 12 residues. CDR1 and CDR2 from the germline V gene are LNHDA and SQIVND (reference sequence). The CDR3 bases are TGTGCCAGTACCCCATTAGGAGGTGAGCAGTTCTTC. As protein: CASTPLGGEQFF.

The chain links TRBV6-4 to TRBJ1-5, with no clear D. There are 13 residues in the CDR3. Between the trimmed V and J ends, which lost 0 bases and 12 bases, there was a span of 12 bases. Germline-derived CDR1 and CDR2 are MRHNA and SNTAGT. The CDR3 sequence: CASSDSTFSVQHF. CDR3 nucleotides: TGTGCCAGCAGTGACTCAACATTTAGCGTCCAGCATTTT.

The chain uses TRBV29-1 and TRBJ2-7, with 12 bases matching TRBD1. V shed 5 bases, J shed 6 bases, and the junction held 5 bases outside the gene matches. From germline, CDR1 is SQVTM and CDR2 ANQGSEA. This CDR3 has 13 residues. CDR3 sequence (DNA): TGCAGCGTTAGTGGGACAGGGGGCTCCGAGCAGTACTTC. Encoded protein: CSVSGTGGSEQYF.

The genes are TRBV5-5 and TRBJ2-4, with TRBD1 identical over 7 bases. The J segment lost 2 bases and the V segment lost 0 bases, leaving 5 bases of the junction unmatched. The CDR3 contains 16 residues. Germline V CDR1 and CDR2: SGHKS, YYEKEE (reference sequence). The CDR3 here is CASSLEQGFTKNIQYF. In nucleotides, the CDR3 is TGTGCCAGCAGCTTGGAACAGGGGTTTACCAAAAACATTCAGTACTTC.